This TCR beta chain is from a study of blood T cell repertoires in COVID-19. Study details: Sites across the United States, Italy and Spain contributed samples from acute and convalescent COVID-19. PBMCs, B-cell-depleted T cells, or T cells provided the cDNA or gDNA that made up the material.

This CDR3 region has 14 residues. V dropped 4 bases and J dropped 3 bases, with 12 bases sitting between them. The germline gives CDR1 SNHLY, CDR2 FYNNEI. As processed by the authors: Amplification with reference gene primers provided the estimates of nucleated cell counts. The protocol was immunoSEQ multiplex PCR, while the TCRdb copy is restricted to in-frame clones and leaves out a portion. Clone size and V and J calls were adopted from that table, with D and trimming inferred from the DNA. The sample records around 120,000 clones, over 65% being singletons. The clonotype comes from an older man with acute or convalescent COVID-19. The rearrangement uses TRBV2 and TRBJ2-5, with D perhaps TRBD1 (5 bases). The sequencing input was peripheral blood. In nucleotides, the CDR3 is TGTGCCAGCAGTGTGCAGGGTTGGGAAGAGACCCAGTACTTC. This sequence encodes CASSVQGWEETQYF.